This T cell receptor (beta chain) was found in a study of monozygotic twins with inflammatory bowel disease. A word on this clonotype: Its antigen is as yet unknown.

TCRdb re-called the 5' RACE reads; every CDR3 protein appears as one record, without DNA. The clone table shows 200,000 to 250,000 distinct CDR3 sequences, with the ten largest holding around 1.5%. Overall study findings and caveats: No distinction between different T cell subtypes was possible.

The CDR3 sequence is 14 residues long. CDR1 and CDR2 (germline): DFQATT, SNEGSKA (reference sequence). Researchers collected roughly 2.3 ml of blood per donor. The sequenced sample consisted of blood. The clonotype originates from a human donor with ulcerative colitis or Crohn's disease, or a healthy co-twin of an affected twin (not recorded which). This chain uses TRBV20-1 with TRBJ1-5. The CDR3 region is CSARASNSNQPQHF.